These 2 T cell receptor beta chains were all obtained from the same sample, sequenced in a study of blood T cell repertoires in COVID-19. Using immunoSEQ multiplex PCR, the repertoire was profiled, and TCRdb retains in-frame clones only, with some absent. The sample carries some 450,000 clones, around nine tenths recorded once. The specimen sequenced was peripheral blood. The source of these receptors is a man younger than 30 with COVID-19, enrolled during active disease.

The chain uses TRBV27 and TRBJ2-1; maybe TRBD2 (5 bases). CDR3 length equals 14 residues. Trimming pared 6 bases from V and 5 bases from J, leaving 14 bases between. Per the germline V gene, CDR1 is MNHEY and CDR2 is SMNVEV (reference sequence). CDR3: CASSTTGENNEQFF. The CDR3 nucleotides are TGTGCCAGCAGCACCACCGGGGAGAACAATGAGCAGTTCTTC.

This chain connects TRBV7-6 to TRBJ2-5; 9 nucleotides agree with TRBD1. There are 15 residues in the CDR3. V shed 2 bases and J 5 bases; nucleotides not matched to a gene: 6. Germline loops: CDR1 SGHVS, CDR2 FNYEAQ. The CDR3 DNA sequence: TGTGCCAGCAGCTTAACAGGGGGCGCTGGGGAGACCCAGTACTTC. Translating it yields CASSLTGGAGETQYF.